These 24 T cell receptor beta chains originate from one sample sequenced in a study of CD4 T cells in relation to SARS-CoV-2 and coronaviruses. Clones were sequenced by immunoSEQ multiplex PCR, and TCRdb holds only the in-frame ones, with some missing. The sample gives 30,000 to 40,000 clones, roughly 80% of which show up once; about a fifth is in the top ten. Antigens of these TCRs are unknown. The source material was memory CD4+ T cells from PBMCs, cultured in vitro. The origin of the receptors is an adult with COVID-19.

In this sample, this clone turned up once. This chain joins TRBV19 and TRBJ2-1, with no clear D. V was clipped by 4 bases and J by 0 bases, with 13 bases between them. Germline-derived CDR1 and CDR2 are LNHDA and SQIVND (reference sequence). The CDR3 totals 16 residues. CDR3 sequence (DNA): TGTGCCAGTAGTACCCTTTTGCGGCGCTCCTACAATGAGCAGTTCTTC. This codes for CASSTLLRRSYNEQFF.

Written as DNA, the CDR3 is TGTGCCAGCAGTGAAGCAAGGAACACTGAAGCTTTCTTT. Translating gives CASSEARNTEAFF. The V gene is TRBV2, the J gene TRBJ1-1; D unclear. Per the germline V gene, CDR1 is SNHLY and CDR2 is FYNNEI. The CDR3 extends over 13 amino acids. The V end lost 0 bases, the J end lost 1 base, and 3 bases lay between the germline ends.

This clone was counted between two and nine times. The chain uses TRBV3-1 (or the pseudogene TRBV3-2) and TRBJ2-1; TRBD2 aligns across 8 bases. Germline V gene sequence: CDR1 LGHDT, CDR2 YNNKEL (reference sequence). V lost 3 bases and J lost 3; bases outside the gene matches: 4. The CDR3 is 15 amino acids. The CDR3 is CASSHRGGNYNEQFF. The CDR3, as DNA: TGTGCCAGCAGCCACCGGGGGGGGAACTACAATGAGCAGTTCTTC.

This clone was detected once. This rearrangement joins TRBV20-1 to TRBJ2-3, with TRBD2 as a possible D gene (5 bases). The germline gives CDR1 DFQATT, CDR2 SNEGSKA (reference sequence). V was pared by 6 bases and J by 6 bases, with 10 bases between. The CDR3 totals 11 residues. This CDR3 is CSAPLVDTQYF. The CDR3 DNA reads as TGCAGTGCCCCACTAGTGGATACGCAGTATTTT.

The chain couples TRBV5-1 to TRBJ2-7; D unresolved. The CDR3 length is 13 residues. Germline lookup yields CDR1 SGHRS and CDR2 YFSETQ. V lost 2 bases and J lost 6, with 12 bases in between. As DNA, the CDR3 is TGCGCCAGCAGCTTACTTGTGGGCGTCGAGCAGTACTTC. Protein sequence: CASSLLVGVEQYF.

This clone has a single count. V usage is TRBV6-2 or TRBV6-3 and J usage is TRBJ2-7; the match to TRBD2 covers 11 bases. This CDR3 is built from 19 residues. The V segment lost 2 bases and the J segment 3 bases; nucleotides outside the gene matches: 15. Looked up from germline, CDR1 is MNHEY and CDR2 is SVGEGT. CDR3 residues: CASSYAMGLAETDRYEQYF. CDR3 sequence (DNA): TGTGCCAGCAGTTACGCGATGGGACTAGCGGAAACGGACCGCTACGAGCAGTACTTC.

This clone was observed a handful of times. The rearrangement uses TRBV19 and TRBJ1-1; D is perhaps TRBD1 (5 bases). CDR1 LNHDA and CDR2 SQIVND come from the germline V gene (reference sequence). The V and J ends lost 6 bases and 0 bases respectively, with 14 bases between them. The CDR3 totals 15 residues. The CDR3 reads CASRTPGRMNTEAFF. DNA of the CDR3: TGTGCCAGTAGGACCCCGGGACGGATGAACACTGAAGCTTTCTTT. Drawing the rest from reference TRBV19 and TRBJ1-1, the complete variable domain is DGGITQSPKYLFRKEGQNVTLSCEQNLNHDAMYWYRQDPGQGLRLIYYSQIVNDFQKGDIAEGYSVSREKKESFPLTVTSAQKNPTAFYLCASRTPGRMNTEAFFGQGTRLTVV.

This clone came up a few times. This chain joins TRBV6-2 or TRBV6-3 and TRBJ2-2; no reliable D call. The V gene lost 2 bases and the J gene lost 3 bases, with 4 bases spanning the gap. CDR1 is MNHEY and CDR2 is SVGEGT in the germline V gene. The CDR3 loop spans 13 amino acids. Written as DNA, the CDR3 is TGTGCCAGCAGTTACAGGGACACCGGGGAGCTGTTTTTT. This gives the protein CASSYRDTGELFF.

V is TRBV6-1 and J is TRBJ1-3; D gene ambiguous. The length of the CDR3 is 16 residues. The V gene lost 1 base and the J gene lost 0 bases, with 10 bases spanning the gap. CDR1 is MNHNS, CDR2 SASEGT, per germline. CDR3 nucleotide sequence: TGTGCCAGCAGTGAAGACGGACGGCTCTCTGGAAACACCATATATTTT. It yields the protein CASSEDGRLSGNTIYF.

This rearrangement joins TRBV19 to TRBJ2-1; 10 nucleotides match TRBD2. With 4 bases clipped from V and 3 bases from J, the junction kept 3 bases outside the gene matches. This CDR3 has 15 residues. Germline lookup yields CDR1 LNHDA and CDR2 SQIVND (reference sequence). DNA of the CDR3: TGTGCCAGTAGTACTAGCGGGAGATACTACAATGAGCAGTTCTTC. The encoded protein is CASSTSGRYYNEQFF.

The V and J genes are TRBV6-5 and TRBJ1-2, with D perhaps TRBD1 (5 bases). V was clipped by 6 bases and J by 8 bases, with 22 bases between them. The CDR3 is made up of 15 amino acids. Germline CDR1 is MNHEY and CDR2 is SVGAGI. The CDR3 protein is CASSTGTGGSWGYTF. CDR3 nucleotides: TGTGCCAGCAGCACCGGGACCGGAGGGTCTTGGGGCTACACCTTC.

This clone came up a few times. The chain combines TRBV6-4 with TRBJ2-1; D remains ambiguous. CDR1 is MRHNA, CDR2 SNTAGT, per germline. There are 13 residues in the CDR3. V was shortened by 5 bases and J by 7 bases, with 12 bases between the two germline ends. CDR3 sequence (DNA): TGTGCCAGCAGTACATTATGGGGAAATGAGCAGTTCTTC. Translation: CASSTLWGNEQFF.

This clone showed up just a few times. The chain uses TRBV3-1 (or the pseudogene TRBV3-2) and TRBJ1-2; D uncertain. The CDR3 is made up of 13 amino acids. The germline V and J ends were trimmed by 3 bases and 8 bases, with 13 bases remaining between them. CDR1 is LGHDT, CDR2 YNNKEL, per germline (reference sequence). For the CDR3, the DNA is TGTGCCAGCAGCCACAGCAGGAACGGAGGCTACACCTTC. It codes for CASSHSRNGGYTF.

The rearrangement uses TRBV29-1 and TRBJ2-5; D is possibly TRBD2 (5 bases). This CDR3 region has 14 residues. The germline CDR1 and CDR2 sequences are SQVTM and ANQGSEA. The V end lost 7 bases, the J end lost 0 bases, and 15 bases lay between the germline ends. Here the CDR3 reads CSARISGNQETQYF. DNA for the CDR3: TGCAGCGCCCGAATTTCCGGGAACCAAGAGACCCAGTACTTC.

The chain carries TRBV6-1 and TRBJ1-5; D uncertain. In germline, CDR1 is MNHNS, CDR2 SASEGT. There are 16 residues in the CDR3. The V and J ends lost 4 bases and 5 bases respectively, with 18 bases between them. In nucleotides, the CDR3 is TGTGCCAGCAGTGGAGGGATATCAGTCCGGGATCAGCCCCAGCATTTT. It is translated as CASSGGISVRDQPQHF.

The J gene is TRBJ2-7, the V gene TRBV28, with TRBD1 matching 8 bases. CDR3 size: 15 residues. CDR1 and CDR2 (germline): MDHEN, SYDVKM. V trimming: 3 bases; J trimming: 5 bases; junction bases outside the gene matches: 9. The CDR3 protein is CASSFSGQVFNEQYF. In DNA, the CDR3 is TGTGCCAGCAGTTTCTCGGGACAGGTCTTCAACGAGCAGTACTTC.

The J gene is TRBJ2-5, the V gene TRBV2; 10 bases fit TRBD2. Germline CDR1 SNHLY, CDR2 FYNNEI. After removal of 10 bases from V and 2 bases from J, the junction contained 31 bases not matched to a gene. The CDR3 contains 22 residues. CDR3 amino acids: CATRGPTQLGTSEVQEQETQYF. CDR3 nucleotides: TGTGCCACCAGGGGCCCTACACAGCTAGGGACTAGCGAAGTACAGGAACAAGAGACCCAGTACTTC. The full variable domain, completed using reference TRBV2 and TRBJ2-5, is EPEVTQTPSHQVTQMGQEVILRCVPISNHLYFYWYRQILGQKVEFLVSFYNNEISEKSEIFDDQFSVERPDGSNFTLKIRSTKLEDSAMYFCATRGPTQLGTSEVQEQETQYFGPGTRLLVL.

The chain uses TRBV13 and TRBJ2-7, with 7 bases fitting TRBD2. Germline V gives CDR1 PRHDT, CDR2 FYEKMQ (reference sequence). V shed 4 bases, J shed 3 bases, and the junction held 6 bases outside the gene matches. The CDR3 is 14 amino acids. CDR3 loop: CASSSTSQGYEQYF. Here the CDR3 DNA reads TGTGCCAGCAGCTCGACTAGCCAGGGCTACGAGCAGTACTTC.

This clone was counted a few times. The chain recombines TRBV7-9 with TRBJ2-3; 8 bases map to TRBD1. The germline CDR1 and CDR2 sequences are SEHNR and FQNEAQ (reference sequence). J lost 11 bases, V lost 7 bases, and 14 bases had no gene match. The CDR3 length is 14 residues. CDR3 amino acids: CASTPGQDRVGQYF. DNA for the CDR3: TGTGCCAGCACCCCGGGACAGGACCGTGTGGGGCAGTATTTT.

The chain uses TRBV6-7 and TRBJ1-4; no clear D. TRBV6-7 is reported as an ORF; its role is uncertain. Trimming cost V 5 bases and J 4 bases, with 11 bases left between them. CDR3 length: 14 amino acids. CDR3 loop: CASSPRSGNEKLFF. As DNA, the CDR3 is TGTGCCAGCAGTCCCAGATCGGGTAATGAAAAACTGTTTTTT.

The rearrangement links TRBV24-1 to TRBJ2-1; D gene ambiguous. Germline CDR1 reads KGHDR; CDR2 reads SFDVKD. The CDR3 is made up of 12 amino acids. V was clipped by 0 bases and J by 13 bases, with 9 bases between them. The CDR3 spells CATSDLPGFQFF. The CDR3 DNA sequence: TGTGCCACCAGTGATTTGCCCGGGTTCCAGTTCTTC.

The sample holds a few counts of this clone. The V call is TRBV4-1, the J call TRBJ2-2; the D gene is possibly TRBD1 (6 bases). The CDR3 runs to 16 residues. Trimming removed 4 bases from V and 10 bases from J, with 22 bases in between. From germline, CDR1 is MGHRA and CDR2 YSYEKL. CDR3 amino acids: CASSLRAGAPKVELFF. CDR3 DNA sequence: TGCGCCAGCAGCCTCCGGGCAGGGGCTCCGAAGGTGGAGCTGTTTTTT.

This clone was seen more than once but under ten times. One junction end disagrees with the germline gene, perhaps due to a read error. V gene TRBV7-9 combines with J gene TRBJ1-1; 10 nucleotides line up with TRBD1. Germline CDR1 and CDR2: SEHNR and FQNEAQ (reference sequence). The CDR3 has 14 amino acids. DNA of the CDR3: TGTGCCAGCAGCCCTGACAGGGGGCAAAGGGGAGGCTCTTTT. Translation: CASSPDRGQRGGSF.

The V and J genes are TRBV5-4 and TRBJ2-5, with a tentative D call TRBD1 (5 bases). The CDR3 is 13 residues long. Per the germline V gene, CDR1 is SGHNT and CDR2 is YYREEE (reference sequence). Trimming pared 0 bases from V and 5 bases from J, leaving 8 bases between. The CDR3 DNA sequence: TGTGCCAGCAGCTTGGGGGCAGGGGAGACCCAGTACTTC. This sequence encodes CASSLGAGETQYF.